This T cell receptor (beta chain) was sequenced for a study of blood T cell repertoires in COVID-19. Study information: The cDNA or gDNA used as material had been derived from T cells, B-cell-depleted T cells, or PBMCs.

TCRdb's copy holds only in-frame clones and misses some; the assay was immunoSEQ multiplex PCR. The table includes over 150,000 clones, approximately 80% detected once. The CDR3 extends over 14 amino acids. J was trimmed by 3 bases and V by 2 bases; bases with no gene match: 3. Germline CDR1 reads SGHNT; CDR2 reads YYREEE (reference sequence). The source material was peripheral blood. This TCR was recovered from a woman aged 40 to 55 with COVID-19, enrolled during active disease. This chain joins TRBV5-4 and TRBJ1-2; 8 bases map to TRBD1. CDR3 DNA sequence: TGTGCCAGCAGCTTTCTACAGGGGGACTATGGCTACACCTTC. Residues: CASSFLQGDYGYTF.